This T cell receptor beta chain was sequenced for a study of T cell changes during pregnancy in multiple sclerosis. The V gene end was trimmed by 4 bases and the J gene end by 2 bases; junction bases not matched to a gene: 12. CDR3 length: 18 residues. CDR1 and CDR2 (germline): SGHDT, YYEEEE. Data came from immunoSEQ multiplex PCR; TCRdb stores just in-frame clones and leaves some out. The sample carries under 50,000 clones, around 90% recorded once. The chain couples TRBV5-6 to TRBJ2-4; 10 bases fit TRBD1. The sequencing used CD8+ T cells from peripheral blood mononuclear cells, collected in the second trimester of pregnancy. The clonotype originates from a female donor with multiple sclerosis, enrolled in a pregnancy study. The CDR3 DNA reads TGTGCCAGCAGCCAGCGCCCCGGGACAGGGGTTCCCAAAAACATTCAGTACTTC. Its protein product is CASSQRPGTGVPKNIQYF.